This TCR beta chain was found in a study of blood T cell repertoires in COVID-19. Looking at the study overall: Samples of COVID-19 (acute and convalescent) were obtained from the United States, Italy and Spain. The analysed material was cDNA or gDNA that came from T cells, B-cell-depleted T cells, or PBMCs.

The CDR3 loop spans 15 amino acids. V shed 5 bases and J shed 1 base, with 14 bases lying between them. CDR1 MDHEN and CDR2 SYDVKM come from the germline V gene. The authors' processing: Counts of nucleated cells, estimated from reference gene primer amplification, were obtained. Repertoires were generated with immunoSEQ multiplex PCR, while TCRdb's copy carries only in-frame clones and drops some. That table furnishes V, J and clone size, whereas the DNA furnished D and trimming. The sample holds around 230,000 clones, roughly 80% seen once. The receptor's source is a woman aged 70-85 years with active or convalescent COVID-19. Sequenced sample: peripheral blood. The gene calls are TRBV28 and TRBJ1-1; D might be TRBD1 (5 bases). In DNA, the CDR3 is TGTGCCAGCAGTGTCCCCGGAAGGGGGAACACTGAAGCTTTCTTT. Residues: CASSVPGRGNTEAFF.